Listed below are T cell receptor beta chains from one sample, sequenced in a study of blood T cell repertoires in COVID-19. Here immunoSEQ multiplex PCR was the method, and the copy in TCRdb shows in-frame clones only, minus some. The table shows under 40,000 clones, with about nine tenths occurring only once. Sequences were obtained from peripheral blood. These receptor sequences come from a man in his sixties with active COVID-19. CDR3s include the opening cysteine and the closing phenylalanine or tryptophan. Fields, in order: clone size, V gene, D gene, J gene, CDR3 protein, CDR3 DNA. D genes are given only for firm matches. Only some rows state a clone size, as once, few, many or a class for expanded clones.

abundance: few
v_gene: TRBV5-5
d_gene: TRBD1
j_gene: TRBJ1-6
CDR3aa: CASSTGQGYNSPLHF
CDR3nt: TGTGCCAGCAGCACGGGACAGGGTTATAATTCACCCCTCCACTTT

abundance: few
v_gene: TRBV6-1
d_gene: -
j_gene: TRBJ1-5
CDR3aa: CASSELQPQHF
CDR3nt: TGTGCCAGCAGTGAACTTCAGCCCCAGCATTTT

abundance: few
v_gene: TRBV27
d_gene: TRBD2
j_gene: TRBJ2-3
CDR3aa: CASSSSGVADTQYF
CDR3nt: TGTGCCAGCAGTTCTAGCGGAGTGGCAGATACGCAGTATTTT

abundance: -
v_gene: TRBV6-5
d_gene: TRBD2
j_gene: TRBJ2-4
CDR3aa: CASRVAGGNKNIQYF
CDR3nt: TGTGCCAGCAGAGTAGCGGGGGGGAACAAAAACATTCAGTACTTC

abundance: -
v_gene: TRBV6-5
d_gene: -
j_gene: TRBJ2-3
CDR3aa: CASSPGLSLDTQYF
CDR3nt: TGTGCCAGCAGCCCGGGACTGTCCCTAGATACGCAGTATTTT

abundance: -
v_gene: TRBV19
d_gene: TRBD1
j_gene: TRBJ1-3
CDR3aa: CASTYRDRSSGNTIYF
CDR3nt: TGTGCCAGTACCTACAGGGACAGGTCATCTGGAAACACCATATATTTT

abundance: -
v_gene: TRBV11-1
d_gene: -
j_gene: TRBJ2-1
CDR3aa: CASSLAGVSYNEQFF
CDR3nt: TGTGCCAGCAGCTTAGCGGGAGTCTCCTACAATGAGCAGTTCTTC

abundance: -
v_gene: TRBV5-5
d_gene: -
j_gene: TRBJ1-2
CDR3aa: CASTPGRAEGYTF
CDR3nt: TGTGCCAGCACCCCAGGGAGGGCGGAGGGCTACACCTTC

abundance: -
v_gene: TRBV11-2
d_gene: TRBD2
j_gene: TRBJ2-5
CDR3aa: CASSPGGDQETQYF
CDR3nt: TGTGCCAGCAGCCCGGGAGGAGATCAAGAGACCCAGTACTTC

abundance: -
v_gene: TRBV5-4
d_gene: -
j_gene: TRBJ1-5
CDR3aa: CASSSQGQPQHF
CDR3nt: TGTGCCAGCAGCTCACAGGGCCAGCCCCAGCATTTT

abundance: -
v_gene: TRBV6-2/TRBV6-3
d_gene: -
j_gene: TRBJ2-7
CDR3aa: CASSSLSYEQYF
CDR3nt: TGTGCCAGCAGTTCCCTCTCCTACGAGCAGTACTTC

abundance: -
v_gene: TRBV15
d_gene: -
j_gene: TRBJ1-1
CDR3aa: CATSRGGGTEAFF
CDR3nt: TGTGCCACCAGCAGAGGAGGTGGCACTGAAGCTTTCTTT

abundance: -
v_gene: TRBV5-4
d_gene: TRBD2
j_gene: TRBJ2-2
CDR3aa: CASSLSAGVPTGELFF
CDR3nt: TGTGCCAGCAGCCTGTCAGCGGGGGTTCCCACCGGGGAGCTGTTTTTT

abundance: -
v_gene: TRBV4-3
d_gene: TRBD2
j_gene: TRBJ2-3
CDR3aa: CASSQGLAGVWADTQYF
CDR3nt: TGCGCCAGCAGCCAAGGGCTAGCGGGAGTCTGGGCAGATACGCAGTATTTT

abundance: -
v_gene: TRBV11-2
d_gene: -
j_gene: TRBJ2-1
CDR3aa: CASSLDGQIYNEQFF
CDR3nt: TGTGCCAGCAGCTTAGATGGACAGATCTACAATGAGCAGTTCTTC

abundance: -
v_gene: TRBV4-2
d_gene: -
j_gene: TRBJ1-5
CDR3aa: CASSQDGSSNQPQHF
CDR3nt: TGTGCCAGCAGCCAAGATGGGAGTAGCAATCAGCCCCAGCATTTT